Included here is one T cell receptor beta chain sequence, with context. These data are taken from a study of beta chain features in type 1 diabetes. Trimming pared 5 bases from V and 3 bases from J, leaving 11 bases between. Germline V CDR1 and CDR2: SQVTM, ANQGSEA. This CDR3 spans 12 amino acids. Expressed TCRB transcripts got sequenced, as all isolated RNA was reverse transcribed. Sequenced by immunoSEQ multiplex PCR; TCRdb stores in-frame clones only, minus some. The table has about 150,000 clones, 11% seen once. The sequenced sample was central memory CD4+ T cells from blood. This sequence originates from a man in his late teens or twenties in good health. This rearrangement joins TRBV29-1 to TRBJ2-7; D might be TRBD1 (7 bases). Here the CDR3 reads CSVQGGVYEQYF. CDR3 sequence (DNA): TGCAGCGTTCAGGGGGGTGTCTACGAGCAGTACTTC.